The rows below give T cell receptor beta chains drawn from one sample of a study of long-term antiretroviral therapy in people with HIV. The assay was immunoSEQ multiplex PCR, and TCRdb's table has in-frame clones only and misses some. The repertoire includes fewer than 25,000 clones, 85% to 95% of them detected once, and roughly 2.2% sits in the top ten. The sequenced sample was unsorted PBMCs, obtained more than 4.7 years after starting antiretroviral therapy. These receptors originate from a woman between 45 and 65 years old with HIV. The CDR3 runs from the conserved cysteine through the conserved F or W. Each record gives: J gene, V gene, CDR3 protein.

J: TRBJ2-1; V: TRBV5-1; CDR3: CASSLTGDSNNEQFF
J: TRBJ2-7; V: TRBV7-2; CDR3: CASSPPAGAAYEQYF
J: TRBJ2-5; V: TRBV11-2; CDR3: CASSLGSTGGLQETQYF
J: TRBJ2-1; V: TRBV4-3; CDR3: CASSQEVGPDEQFF
J: TRBJ2-1; V: TRBV20-1; CDR3: CSARVKGEQFF
J: TRBJ2-3; V: TRBV6-6; CDR3: CASSYRRGTDTQYF
J: TRBJ1-5; V: TRBV19; CDR3: CASSILAARNQPQHF
J: TRBJ2-1; V: TRBV5-5; CDR3: CASSLGLAFRTGQFF
J: TRBJ1-5; V: TRBV6-7; CDR3: CASSPQNQPQHF
J: TRBJ2-7; V: TRBV14; CDR3: CASSQESHEQYF
J: TRBJ1-1; V: TRBV18; CDR3: CASSPSENTEAFF
J: TRBJ1-1; V: TRBV7-3; CDR3: CASSLHQGNTEAFF
J: TRBJ1-5; V: TRBV7-6; CDR3: CASSLAPSGVNQPQHF
J: TRBJ1-3; V: TRBV9; CDR3: CASSAGERATYYSGNTIYF
J: TRBJ2-1; V: TRBV7-9; CDR3: CASSLLSGESYNEQFF
J: TRBJ2-1; V: TRBV5-1; CDR3: CASSLDGSAYNEQFF
J: TRBJ2-1; V: TRBV7-9; CDR3: CASRGQGLSNEQFF
J: TRBJ1-4; V: TRBV5-6; CDR3: CASSLAGTGGEKLFF
J: TRBJ1-1; V: TRBV5-4; CDR3: CASSSPPNTEAFF
J: TRBJ2-7; V: TRBV12-5; CDR3: CASGSSLAGGFEQYF
J: TRBJ1-2; V: TRBV27; CDR3: CASRQTDNVGYTF
J: TRBJ1-1; V: TRBV19; CDR3: CATALTGGNTEAFF
J: TRBJ1-2; V: TRBV10-1; CDR3: CASRVNFGNGVGYTF
J: TRBJ2-1; V: TRBV27; CDR3: CASSLNRNEQFF
J: TRBJ2-1; V: TRBV4-2; CDR3: CASSEGDPSYNEQFF
J: TRBJ1-4; V: TRBV6-6; CDR3: CASSYPDSATNEKLFF